The next 26 T cell receptor beta chains were all read from a single sample in a study of blood T cell repertoires in COVID-19. The method was immunoSEQ multiplex PCR; TCRdb's version includes in-frame clones alone and lacks a portion of them. This table has 200,000 to 300,000 clones, about 90% appearing once. The source material was peripheral blood. The receptors derive from a woman in her forties or fifties with acute or convalescent COVID-19.

This chain's CDR3 is CASSVGGGAGSGNTIYF. The CDR3 DNA sequence: TGTGCCAGCAGCGTAGGAGGGGGGGCAGGCTCTGGAAACACCATATATTTT. The rearrangement joins TRBV9 to TRBJ1-3; D perhaps matches TRBD1 (6 bases). Trimming shortened V by 0 bases and J by 0 bases, and 13 bases separated the two germline ends. The CDR3 extends over 17 amino acids. CDR1 and CDR2 (germline): SGDLS, YYNGEE.

CDR3 amino acids: CASSFSGGATDTQYF. The CDR3 DNA reads as TGCGCCAGCAGCTTCAGCGGAGGGGCCACAGATACGCAGTATTTT. The rearrangement uses TRBV5-1 and TRBJ2-3, with TRBD2 as a possible D gene (6 bases). The CDR3 length is 15 residues. Germline V gene data show CDR1 as SGHRS and CDR2 as YFSETQ. Trimming pared 2 bases from V and 2 bases from J, leaving 12 bases between.

The chain employs TRBV27 and TRBJ1-2; 9 bases map to TRBD1. Germline V CDR1 and CDR2: MNHEY, SMNVEV (reference sequence). After removal of 6 bases from V and 6 bases from J, the junction contained 8 bases not matched to a gene. The CDR3 runs 14 residues. The CDR3 here is CASRAQGAADGYTF. The CDR3 coding sequence is TGTGCCAGCAGGGCACAGGGGGCTGCGGATGGCTACACCTTC.

In DNA, the CDR3 is TGTGCCAGCAGTCCCGTCTTGGGACAGGGGGCGAATCAGCCCCAGCATTTT. Protein product: CASSPVLGQGANQPQHF. V gene TRBV27 combines with J gene TRBJ1-5; TRBD1 aligns across 12 bases. The germline CDR1 and CDR2 sequences are MNHEY and SMNVEV (reference sequence). The CDR3 has 17 residues. Losses at the gene ends were 5 bases for V and 4 bases for J; bases not matched to a gene: 9.

The chain recombines TRBV15 with TRBJ2-3, with 14 bases fitting TRBD2. CDR3 length: 18 amino acids. Germline CDR1 reads LNHNV; CDR2 reads YYDKDF (reference sequence). V shed 4 bases, J shed 0 bases, and the junction held 6 bases outside the gene matches. CDR3 in amino acids: CATSTGLAGVQSTDTQYF. The CDR3 DNA reads as TGTGCCACCAGCACGGGACTAGCGGGAGTTCAAAGCACAGATACGCAGTATTTT.

CDR3: CASGLSGARVFF. The CDR3 DNA sequence: TGTGCTAGTGGTTTGTCAGGGGCGAGGGTGTTTTTT. The rearrangement joins TRBV12-5 to TRBJ2-2; tentative D call: TRBD1 (6 bases). The CDR3 is 12 amino acids. The germline gives CDR1 LGHNT, CDR2 FRNRAP. V lost 2 bases, J lost 15 bases, and 13 bases lay in between.

This sequence joins TRBV18 and TRBJ1-4, with D possibly TRBD1 on 5 matching bases. This CDR3 is built from 14 residues. Germline-derived CDR1 and CDR2 are KGHSH and LQKENI. The ends were cut back, 8 bases at V and 0 bases at J, with 10 bases in the middle. DNA for the CDR3: TGTGCCAGCGACTCAGGGACAACTAATGAAAAACTGTTTTTT. Its protein product is CASDSGTTNEKLFF.

The gene calls are TRBV18 and TRBJ2-5; possibly TRBD2 for D (5 bases). Looked up from germline, CDR1 is KGHSH and CDR2 is LQKENI. The CDR3 has 14 residues. V was pared by 2 bases and J by 5 bases, with 12 bases between. For the CDR3, the DNA is TGTGCCAGCTCACCAGGACTGAGATCGGAGACCCAGTACTTC. Protein product: CASSPGLRSETQYF.

This chain connects TRBV21-1 to TRBJ1-1; the table's TRBD1 call for D was not verified on the DNA. TRBV21-1 counts as a pseudogene. The CDR3 is 12 amino acids. The CDR3 loop reads CASSNRTEEAFF. In DNA, the CDR3 is TGTGCCAGCAGCAATCGGACAGAGGAAGCTTTCTTT.

The V and J genes are TRBV7-8 and TRBJ2-5, with 10 bases identical to TRBD1. V gave up 5 bases and J gave up 5 bases; unmatched junction bases: 17. Germline values: CDR1 SGHVS, CDR2 FQNEAQ. The length of the CDR3 is 18 residues. The DNA of the CDR3 is TGTGCCAGCAGCCAGGACAGGGGGAAGGGACTAGTCAGGGAGACCCAGTACTTC. Translating it yields CASSQDRGKGLVRETQYF.

This chain links TRBV10-3 with TRBJ1-4; 7 nucleotides agree with TRBD1. The germline CDR1 and CDR2 sequences are ENHRY and SYGVKD. The CDR3 has 14 amino acids. With V trimmed by 10 bases and J by 4 bases, 9 bases remained unmatched. CDR3 sequence (DNA): TGTGCCACCCGGGACAGCGGAGGTAATGAAAAACTGTTTTTT. It encodes CATRDSGGNEKLFF.

V usage is TRBV7-2 and J usage is TRBJ1-1; no clear D. Germline assignment: CDR1 SGHTA and CDR2 FQGNSA. This CDR3 has 14 amino acids. Trimming pared 2 bases from V and 0 bases from J, leaving 7 bases between. CDR3 coding DNA: TGTGCCAGCAGCTTATTTTCGGTGAACACTGAAGCTTTCTTT. Translating gives CASSLFSVNTEAFF. Combining the CDR3 with reference TRBV7-2 and TRBJ1-1 gives the whole variable domain GAGVSQSPSNKVTEKGKDVELRCDPISGHTALYWYRQSLGQGLEFLIYFQGNSAPDKSGLPSDRFSAERTGGSVSTLTIQRTQQEDSAVYLCASSLFSVNTEAFFGQGTRLTVV.

The CDR3 protein is CASSPPTRDSPLHF. The CDR3 DNA sequence: TGTGCCAGCTCACCACCGACTCGGGATTCACCCCTCCACTTT. This rearrangement joins TRBV18 to TRBJ1-6; no reliable D call. Between the trimmed V and J ends, which lost 0 bases and 8 bases, there was a span of 8 bases. CDR3 length: 14 amino acids. CDR1 is KGHSH, CDR2 LQKENI, per germline.

V usage is TRBV7-2 and J usage is TRBJ2-7; 7 bases agree with TRBD1. CDR1 SGHTA and CDR2 FQGNSA come from the germline V gene. V dropped 3 bases and J dropped 7; count of bases not matched to a gene: 9. The CDR3 length is 14 residues. The CDR3 loop is CASSLGTASEEQYF. The CDR3 nucleotides are TGTGCCAGCAGCTTGGGGACAGCGTCGGAGGAGCAGTACTTC. The whole variable domain, filled in from reference TRBV7-2 and TRBJ2-7, reads GAGVSQSPSNKVTEKGKDVELRCDPISGHTALYWYRQSLGQGLEFLIYFQGNSAPDKSGLPSDRFSAERTGGSVSTLTIQRTQQEDSAVYLCASSLGTASEEQYFGPGTRLTVT.

The rearrangement joins TRBV4-1 to TRBJ1-4; 7 bases map to TRBD1. CDR1 is MGHRA and CDR2 is YSYEKL in the germline V gene. The CDR3 is 15 amino acids. Losses at the gene ends were 6 bases for V and 3 bases for J; bases not matched to a gene: 7. The CDR3: CASRITGAPNEKLFF. The DNA of the CDR3 is TGCGCCAGCAGGATCACAGGGGCCCCTAATGAAAAACTGTTTTTT.

This sequence joins TRBV6-5 and TRBJ2-1; possibly TRBD2 for D (5 bases). This CDR3 comprises 14 residues. Germline lookup yields CDR1 MNHEY and CDR2 SVGAGI. The ends were cut back, 7 bases at V and 5 bases at J, with 15 bases in the middle. CDR3 sequence reads: CASTPSSGDNEQFF. The CDR3 region has the DNA TGTGCCAGCACCCCTTCCAGCGGTGACAATGAGCAGTTCTTC.

The V gene is TRBV28, the J gene TRBJ1-5; a weak D match, TRBD1 (6 bases). The CDR3 has 14 residues. Germline V lookup: CDR1 MDHEN, CDR2 SYDVKM. V lost 3 bases to trimming and J lost 7 bases, with 13 bases between them. The chain's CDR3 is CASSLQGIRQPQHF. The DNA for the CDR3 is TGTGCCAGCAGTTTGCAGGGGATAAGGCAGCCCCAGCATTTT.

The chain employs TRBV4-2 and TRBJ1-2; maybe TRBD1 (5 bases). Trimming removed 7 bases from V and 4 bases from J, with 22 bases in between. CDR1 and CDR2 (germline): LGHNA, YNFKEQ. The CDR3 has 16 amino acids. CDR3 DNA: TGTGCCAGCACCACGGGGGGGACCCTATTCGGCTATGGCTACACCTTC. Translation gives CASTTGGTLFGYGYTF.

The chain is built from TRBV30 and TRBJ2-1, with no clear D. The CDR3 is 17 amino acids. The germline CDR1 and CDR2 sequences are GTSNPN and SVGIG (reference sequence). The V gene lost 2 bases and the J gene lost 2 bases, with 19 bases spanning the gap. CDR3 DNA sequence: TGTGCCTGGAGTTATACTACCTTACCCCGTACCTACAATGAGCAGTTCTTC. This codes for CAWSYTTLPRTYNEQFF.

The chain has TRBV6-6 and TRBJ1-2; no firm D call. The CDR3 contains 16 residues. V was shortened by 0 bases and J by 0 bases, with 11 bases between the two germline ends. CDR1 is MNHNY, CDR2 SVGAGI, per germline (reference sequence). As DNA, the CDR3 is TGTGCCAGCAGTTACTCGAGTCGGGGTTCTAACTATGGCTACACCTTC. It specifies CASSYSSRGSNYGYTF.

V gene TRBV19 combines with J gene TRBJ2-2; D call uncertain. The CDR3 is 14 residues long. V lost 3 bases and J lost 3, with 8 bases in between. Germline values: CDR1 LNHDA, CDR2 SQIVND (reference sequence). The chain's CDR3 is CASSIEADTGELFF. For the CDR3, the DNA is TGTGCCAGTAGTATCGAGGCAGACACCGGGGAGCTGTTTTTT. Variable domain in full (rest from reference TRBV19 and TRBJ2-2): DGGITQSPKYLFRKEGQNVTLSCEQNLNHDAMYWYRQDPGQGLRLIYYSQIVNDFQKGDIAEGYSVSREKKESFPLTVTSAQKNPTAFYLCASSIEADTGELFFGEGSRLTVL.

The chain is built from TRBV19 and TRBJ2-1; 8 bases line up with TRBD1. J gave up 7 bases and V 3 bases, and 8 bases lay outside the gene matches. Germline CDR1 is LNHDA and CDR2 is SQIVND (reference sequence). CDR3 length equals 15 residues. CDR3 sequence reads: CASSIADRVSNEQFF. In nucleotides, the CDR3 is TGTGCCAGTAGTATTGCGGACAGGGTGTCTAATGAGCAGTTCTTC. The complete variable domain, with remaining parts taken from reference TRBV19 and TRBJ2-1, reads DGGITQSPKYLFRKEGQNVTLSCEQNLNHDAMYWYRQDPGQGLRLIYYSQIVNDFQKGDIAEGYSVSREKKESFPLTVTSAQKNPTAFYLCASSIADRVSNEQFFGPGTRLTVL.

The rearrangement joins TRBV7-2 to TRBJ2-1; 9 bases fit TRBD2. Looked up from germline, CDR1 is SGHTA and CDR2 is FQGNSA. After removal of 5 bases from V and 3 bases from J, the junction contained 11 bases not matched to a gene. The CDR3 totals 17 residues. The CDR3 region has the DNA TGTGCCAGCAGCCAGGACTCCGGGACTAGCCTCTACAATGAGCAGTTCTTC. Amino acids: CASSQDSGTSLYNEQFF. Full variable domain (rest looked up from reference TRBV7-2 and TRBJ2-1): GAGVSQSPSNKVTEKGKDVELRCDPISGHTALYWYRQSLGQGLEFLIYFQGNSAPDKSGLPSDRFSAERTGGSVSTLTIQRTQQEDSAVYLCASSQDSGTSLYNEQFFGPGTRLTVL.

The V call is TRBV2, the J call TRBJ1-1, with 10 bases matching TRBD1. The CDR3 sequence is 14 residues long. Germline V gene data show CDR1 as SNHLY and CDR2 as FYNNEI. After removal of 2 bases from V and 11 bases from J, the junction contained 8 bases not matched to a gene. CDR3 sequence: CASSERDRGERAFF. Written as DNA, the CDR3 is TGTGCCAGCAGTGAAAGGGACAGGGGTGAGAGGGCTTTCTTT.

This chain connects TRBV28 to TRBJ1-4; TRBD1 aligns across 8 bases. Trimming removed 3 bases from V and 6 bases from J; junction bases left unmatched: 3. The CDR3 extends over 14 amino acids. The germline V gene encodes CDR1 MDHEN and CDR2 SYDVKM. This CDR3 reads CASSFRGPDEKLFF. The CDR3 DNA reads as TGTGCCAGCAGTTTCAGGGGGCCGGATGAAAAACTGTTTTTT.

The rearrangement joins TRBV5-4 to TRBJ1-5; no clear D. Germline V CDR1 and CDR2: SGHNT, YYREEE (reference sequence). The CDR3 is 14 residues long. V lost 7 bases, J lost 0 bases, and 11 bases lay in between. The CDR3 region is CASAESGSNQPQHF. The CDR3 DNA follows: TGTGCCAGCGCGGAATCGGGTAGCAATCAGCCCCAGCATTTT.